Given below is one T cell receptor (beta chain) in context. Unique molecular identifiers were incorporated when the TCRbeta library was constructed. MiXCR, run by TCRdb on the PCR reads, gives a single entry per CDR3 protein. The table has a few hundred thousand distinct CDR3 sequences, around 18% seen once. The data were obtained in a study of T-cell reconstitution after alpha-beta-depleted transplantation in children. The germline gives CDR1 PRHDT, CDR2 FYEKMQ (reference sequence). V was clipped by 5 bases and J by 2 bases; unmatched bases: 9. The CDR3 length is 16 residues. V gene TRBV13 combines with J gene TRBJ2-7; TRBD1 agrees at 10 bases. The source was PBMCs from the stem cell graft donor, collected from the stem cell graft. The clonotype comes from a human donor who donated a stem cell graft to a child with acute lymphoblastic leukemia. The CDR3 DNA is TGTGCCAGCAGCGGAGGGACAGGGGAGAAAACCTACGAGCAGTACTTC. Its protein is CASSGGTGEKTYEQYF. The entire variable domain, with the rest obtained from reference TRBV13 and TRBJ2-7, is as follows: AAGVIQSPRHLIKEKRETATLKCYPIPRHDTVYWYQQGPGQDPQFLISFYEKMQSDKGSIPDRFSAQQFSDYHSELNMSSLELGDSALYFCASSGGTGEKTYEQYFGPGTRLTVT.